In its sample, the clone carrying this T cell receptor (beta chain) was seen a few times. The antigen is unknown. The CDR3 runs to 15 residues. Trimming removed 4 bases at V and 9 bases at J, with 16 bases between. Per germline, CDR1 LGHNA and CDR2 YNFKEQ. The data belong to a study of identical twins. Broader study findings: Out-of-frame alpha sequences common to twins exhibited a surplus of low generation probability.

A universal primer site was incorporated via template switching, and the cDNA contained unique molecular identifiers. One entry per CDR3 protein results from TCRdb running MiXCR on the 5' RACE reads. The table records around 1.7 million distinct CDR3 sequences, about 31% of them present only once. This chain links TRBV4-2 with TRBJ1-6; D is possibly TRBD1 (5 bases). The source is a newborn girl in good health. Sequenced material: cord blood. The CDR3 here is CASSRGGASRSPLHF. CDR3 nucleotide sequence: TGTGCCAGCAGCCGCGGTGGGGCTTCACGTTCACCCCTCCACTTT.